The 6 T cell receptor beta chains below were found in one sample sequenced in a study of control samples from healthy donors and cancer patients. The repertoire was sequenced with immunoSEQ multiplex PCR; TCRdb's copy has only in-frame clones and lacks some. The data contain some 120,000 clones, around 90% of them singletons. Sequencing was done on a sample of blood. Receptor source: a woman in her seventies in good health.

The CDR3 loop is CASSPLSSGGADTQYF. The CDR3 DNA follows: TGTGCCAGCAGCCCCTTATCGAGCGGGGGTGCAGATACGCAGTATTTT. The chain couples TRBV14 to TRBJ2-3, with 8 bases matching TRBD2. This CDR3 spans 16 amino acids. With 4 bases clipped from V and 4 bases from J, the junction kept 10 bases outside the gene matches. Germline V lookup: CDR1 SGHDN, CDR2 FVKESK.

The chain employs TRBV6-4 and TRBJ1-2; TRBD1 might be the D (6 bases). This CDR3 comprises 13 residues. V lost 3 bases and J 6 bases, leaving 11 bases between the germline ends. From germline, CDR1 is MRHNA and CDR2 SNTAGT. The CDR3 region has the DNA TGTGCCAGCAGTGAACAGGGCGGAAATGGCTACACCTTC. Translated: CASSEQGGNGYTF.

The gene calls are TRBV7-3 and TRBJ2-2; 7 bases fit TRBD2. There are 15 residues in the CDR3. The germline CDR1 and CDR2 sequences are SGHTA and FQGTGA. The V and J ends lost 2 bases and 1 base, in that order; junction bases with no gene match: 1. The CDR3 loop is CASSLAGVNTGELFF. The CDR3 bases are TGTGCCAGCAGCTTAGCGGGGGTGAACACCGGGGAGCTGTTTTTT.

The genes are TRBV7-9 and TRBJ2-5; 7 nucleotides agree with TRBD1. Trimming at V came to 5 bases and at J to 9 bases, leaving 18 bases not matched to a gene. The germline gives CDR1 SEHNR, CDR2 FQNEAQ (reference sequence). The CDR3 has 16 residues. The CDR3 DNA reads TGTGCCAGCAGCCGAGGGGGCCCTACGGCCCACGACCCCCAGTACTTC. Translated, it gives CASSRGGPTAHDPQYF.

This chain joins TRBV3-1 (or the pseudogene TRBV3-2) and TRBJ2-1; 7 bases map to TRBD2. CDR1 and CDR2 (germline): LGHDT, YNNKEL (reference sequence). V lost 1 base and J lost 10; bases outside the gene matches: 4. This CDR3 spans 13 amino acids. The CDR3 loop is CASSQVRRGEQFF. The CDR3, as DNA: TGTGCCAGCAGCCAAGTTAGGCGGGGGGAGCAGTTCTTC.

The CDR3 reads CASSPGLAGGADTQYF. CDR3 nucleotides: TGTGCCAGCAGCCCCGGACTAGCGGGGGGTGCAGATACGCAGTATTTT. The chain recombines TRBV7-3 with TRBJ2-3; TRBD2 aligns across 14 bases. The CDR3 contains 16 residues. Looked up from germline, CDR1 is SGHTA and CDR2 is FQGTGA. V was pared by 5 bases and J by 4 bases, with 5 bases of the junction left unmatched. Full variable domain (outside the CDR3, taken from reference TRBV7-3 and TRBJ2-3): GAGVSQTPSNKVTEKGKYVELRCDPISGHTALYWYRQSLGQGPEFLIYFQGTGAADDSGLPNDRFFAVRPEGSVSTLKIQRTERGDSAVYLCASSPGLAGGADTQYFGPGTRLTVL.